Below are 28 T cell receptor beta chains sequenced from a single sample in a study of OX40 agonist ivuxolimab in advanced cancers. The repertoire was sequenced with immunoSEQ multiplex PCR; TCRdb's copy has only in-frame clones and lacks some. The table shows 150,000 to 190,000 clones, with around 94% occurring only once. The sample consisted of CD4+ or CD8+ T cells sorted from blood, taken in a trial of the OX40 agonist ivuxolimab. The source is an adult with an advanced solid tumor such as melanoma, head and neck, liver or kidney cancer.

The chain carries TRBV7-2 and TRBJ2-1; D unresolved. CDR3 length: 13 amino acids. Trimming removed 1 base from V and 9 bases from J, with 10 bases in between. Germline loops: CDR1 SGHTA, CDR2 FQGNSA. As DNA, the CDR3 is TGTGCCAGCAGCTTAGACTTCTCCACTGAGCAGTTCTTC. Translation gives CASSLDFSTEQFF.

Here the CDR3 DNA reads TGTGCCTGGAGTGTACGGGGAGTGGGGGGCGGTGAAAAACTGTTTTTT. It is translated as CAWSVRGVGGGEKLFF. The chain links TRBV30 to TRBJ1-4, with a tentative D call TRBD1 (6 bases). Germline V CDR1 and CDR2: GTSNPN, SVGIG (reference sequence). CDR3 size: 16 residues. V lost 0 bases to trimming and J lost 7 bases, with 18 bases between them.

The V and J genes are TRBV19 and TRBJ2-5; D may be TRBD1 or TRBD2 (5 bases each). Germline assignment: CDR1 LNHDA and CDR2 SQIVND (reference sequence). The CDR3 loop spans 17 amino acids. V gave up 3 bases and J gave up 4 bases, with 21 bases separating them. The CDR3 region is CASSIPTGTPRGETQYF. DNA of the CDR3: TGTGCCAGTAGTATCCCAACCGGGACCCCCCGGGGAGAGACCCAGTACTTC.

CDR3 sequence reads: CASSQVGGRARTGANVLTF. In DNA form, the CDR3 reads TGCGCCAGCAGCCAAGTGGGCGGCAGGGCCAGAACTGGGGCCAACGTCCTGACTTTC. The gene calls are TRBV4-1 and TRBJ2-6; tentative D call: TRBD1 (5 bases). The CDR3 totals 19 residues. In germline, CDR1 is MGHRA, CDR2 YSYEKL. Trimming removed 1 base from V and 2 bases from J, with 18 bases in between.

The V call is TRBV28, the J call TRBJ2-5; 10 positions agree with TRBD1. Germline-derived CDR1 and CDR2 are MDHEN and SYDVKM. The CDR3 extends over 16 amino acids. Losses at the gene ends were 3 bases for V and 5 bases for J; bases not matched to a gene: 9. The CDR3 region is CASSLSETGGRETQYF. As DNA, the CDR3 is TGTGCCAGCAGTTTGAGCGAGACAGGGGGCAGGGAGACCCAGTACTTC.

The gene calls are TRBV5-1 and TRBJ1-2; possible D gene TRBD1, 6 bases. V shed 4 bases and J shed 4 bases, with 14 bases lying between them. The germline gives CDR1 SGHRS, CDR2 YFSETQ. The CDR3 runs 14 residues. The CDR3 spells CASSPRRGGYGYTF. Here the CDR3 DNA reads TGCGCCAGCAGCCCGAGAAGGGGGGGCTATGGCTACACCTTC.

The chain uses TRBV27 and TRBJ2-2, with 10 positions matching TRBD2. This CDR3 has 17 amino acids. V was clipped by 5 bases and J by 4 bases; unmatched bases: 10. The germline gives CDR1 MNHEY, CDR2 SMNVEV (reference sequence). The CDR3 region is CASSLLTSGRGTGELFF. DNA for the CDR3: TGTGCCAGCAGTCTTCTGACTAGCGGGCGTGGCACCGGGGAGCTGTTTTTT.

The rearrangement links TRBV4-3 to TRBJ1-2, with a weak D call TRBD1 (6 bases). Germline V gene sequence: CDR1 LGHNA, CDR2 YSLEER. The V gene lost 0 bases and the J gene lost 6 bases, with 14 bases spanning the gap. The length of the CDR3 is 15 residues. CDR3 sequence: CASSQDWGDTDGYTF. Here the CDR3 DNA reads TGCGCCAGCAGCCAAGATTGGGGGGACACCGATGGCTACACCTTC.

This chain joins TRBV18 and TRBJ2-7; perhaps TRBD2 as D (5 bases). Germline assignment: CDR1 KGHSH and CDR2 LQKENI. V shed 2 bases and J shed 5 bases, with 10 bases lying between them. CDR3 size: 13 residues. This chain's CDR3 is CASSPRESHEQYF. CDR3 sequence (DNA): TGTGCCAGCTCACCAAGGGAGTCCCACGAGCAGTACTTC.

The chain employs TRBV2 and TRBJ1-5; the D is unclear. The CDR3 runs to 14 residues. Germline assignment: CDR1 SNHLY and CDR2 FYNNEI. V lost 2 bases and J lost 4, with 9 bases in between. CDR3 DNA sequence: TGTGCCAGCAGTGAAACGGCGAATAATCAGCCCCAGCATTTT. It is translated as CASSETANNQPQHF.

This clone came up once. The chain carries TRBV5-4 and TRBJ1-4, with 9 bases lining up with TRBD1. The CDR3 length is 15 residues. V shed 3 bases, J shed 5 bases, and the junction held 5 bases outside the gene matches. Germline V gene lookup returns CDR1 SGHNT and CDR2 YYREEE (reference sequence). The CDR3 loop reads CASSSRQGGNEKLFF. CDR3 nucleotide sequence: TGTGCCAGCAGCTCGAGACAGGGGGGAAATGAAAAACTGTTTTTT.

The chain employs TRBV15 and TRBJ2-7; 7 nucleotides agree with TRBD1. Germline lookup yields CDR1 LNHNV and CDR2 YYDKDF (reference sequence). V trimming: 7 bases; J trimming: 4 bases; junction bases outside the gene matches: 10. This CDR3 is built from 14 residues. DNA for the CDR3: TGTGCCACCACGAAGGGGGCTCCGGGGTACGAGCAGTACTTC. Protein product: CATTKGAPGYEQYF.

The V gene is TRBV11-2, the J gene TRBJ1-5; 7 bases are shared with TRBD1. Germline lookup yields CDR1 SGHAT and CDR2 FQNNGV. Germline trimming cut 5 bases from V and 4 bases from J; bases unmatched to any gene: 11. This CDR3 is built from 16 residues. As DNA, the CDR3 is TGTGCCAGCAGCCCGGGAGGGGGCTTTCAAAATCAGCCCCAGCATTTT. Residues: CASSPGGGFQNQPQHF.

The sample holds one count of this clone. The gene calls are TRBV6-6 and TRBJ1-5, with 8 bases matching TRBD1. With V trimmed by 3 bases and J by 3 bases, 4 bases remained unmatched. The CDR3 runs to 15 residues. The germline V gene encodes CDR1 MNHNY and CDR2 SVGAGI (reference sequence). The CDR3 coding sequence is TGTGCCAGCAGTTATCAGGGGGCCGTCAATCAGCCCCAGCATTTT. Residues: CASSYQGAVNQPQHF.

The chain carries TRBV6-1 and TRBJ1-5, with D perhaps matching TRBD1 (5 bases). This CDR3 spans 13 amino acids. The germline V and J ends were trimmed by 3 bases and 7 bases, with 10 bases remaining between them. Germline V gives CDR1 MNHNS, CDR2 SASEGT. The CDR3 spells CASSELEGQPQHF. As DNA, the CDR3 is TGTGCCAGCAGTGAGCTCGAGGGGCAGCCCCAGCATTTT.

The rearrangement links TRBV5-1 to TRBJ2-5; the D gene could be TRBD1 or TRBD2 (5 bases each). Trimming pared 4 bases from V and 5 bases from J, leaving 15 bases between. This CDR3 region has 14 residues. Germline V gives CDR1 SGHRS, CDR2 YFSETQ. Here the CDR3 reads CASSPGALGETQYF. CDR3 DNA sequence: TGCGCCAGCAGCCCCGGGGCCCTGGGGGAGACCCAGTACTTC.

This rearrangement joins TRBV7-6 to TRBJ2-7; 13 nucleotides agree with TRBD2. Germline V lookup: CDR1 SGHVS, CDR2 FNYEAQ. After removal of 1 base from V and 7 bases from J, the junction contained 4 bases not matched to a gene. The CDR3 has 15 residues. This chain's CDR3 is CASSLDPGLAGEQYF. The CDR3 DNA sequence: TGTGCCAGCAGCTTAGACCCGGGACTAGCGGGGGAGCAGTACTTC.

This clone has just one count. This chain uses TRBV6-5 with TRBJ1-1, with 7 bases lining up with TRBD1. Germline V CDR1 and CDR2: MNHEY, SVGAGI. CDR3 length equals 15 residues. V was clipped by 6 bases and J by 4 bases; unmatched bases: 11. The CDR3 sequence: CASRLPGGRGTEAFF. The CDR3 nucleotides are TGTGCCAGCAGGCTCCCAGGGGGTAGAGGCACTGAAGCTTTCTTT.

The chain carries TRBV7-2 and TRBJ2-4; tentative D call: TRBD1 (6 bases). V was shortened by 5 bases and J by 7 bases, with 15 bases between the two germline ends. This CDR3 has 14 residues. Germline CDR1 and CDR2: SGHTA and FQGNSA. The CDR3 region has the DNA TGTGCCAGCAGCGGGGAACAGGGTAGGAACATTCAGTACTTC. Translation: CASSGEQGRNIQYF. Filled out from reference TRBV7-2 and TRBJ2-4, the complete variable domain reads GAGVSQSPSNKVTEKGKDVELRCDPISGHTALYWYRQSLGQGLEFLIYFQGNSAPDKSGLPSDRFSAERTGGSVSTLTIQRTQQEDSAVYLCASSGEQGRNIQYFGAGTRLSVL.

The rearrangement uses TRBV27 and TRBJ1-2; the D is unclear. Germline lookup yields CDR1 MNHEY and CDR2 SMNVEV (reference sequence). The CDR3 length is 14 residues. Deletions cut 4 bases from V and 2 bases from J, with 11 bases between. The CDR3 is CASSSKGLNYGYTF. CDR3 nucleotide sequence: TGTGCCAGCAGTTCTAAGGGATTGAACTATGGCTACACCTTC.

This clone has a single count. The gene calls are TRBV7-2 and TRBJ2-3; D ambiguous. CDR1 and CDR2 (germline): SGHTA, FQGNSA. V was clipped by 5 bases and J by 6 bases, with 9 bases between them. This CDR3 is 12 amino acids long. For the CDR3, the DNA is TGTGCCAGCAGCCGACAATTGGATACGCAGTATTTT. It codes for CASSRQLDTQYF.

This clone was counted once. The chain's CDR3 is CASSMDSSYEQYF. For the CDR3, the DNA is TGTGCCAGTAGTATGGATAGTTCCTACGAGCAGTACTTC. V gene TRBV19 combines with J gene TRBJ2-7; the D is unclear. The CDR3 is 13 amino acids. Trimming took 3 bases from V and 1 from J, leaving 7 bases between them. The germline V gene encodes CDR1 LNHDA and CDR2 SQIVND (reference sequence).

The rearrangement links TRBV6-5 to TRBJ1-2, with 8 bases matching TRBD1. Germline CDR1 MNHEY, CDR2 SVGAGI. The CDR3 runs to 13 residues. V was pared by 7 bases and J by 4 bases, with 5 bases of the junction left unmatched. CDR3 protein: CASTEQGGYGYTF. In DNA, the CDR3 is TGTGCCAGCACCGAACAGGGGGGCTATGGCTACACCTTC.

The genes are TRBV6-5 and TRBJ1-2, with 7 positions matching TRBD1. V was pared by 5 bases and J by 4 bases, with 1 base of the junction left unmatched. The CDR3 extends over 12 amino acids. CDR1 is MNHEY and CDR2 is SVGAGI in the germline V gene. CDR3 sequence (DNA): TGTGCCAGCAGTCGGGACAGCTATGGCTACACCTTC. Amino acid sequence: CASSRDSYGYTF.

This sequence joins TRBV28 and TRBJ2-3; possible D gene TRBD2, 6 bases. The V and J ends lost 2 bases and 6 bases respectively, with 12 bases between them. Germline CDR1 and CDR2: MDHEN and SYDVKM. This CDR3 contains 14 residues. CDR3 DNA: TGTGCCAGCAGTTTAGGTCTAGCGACCGATACGCAGTATTTT. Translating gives CASSLGLATDTQYF.

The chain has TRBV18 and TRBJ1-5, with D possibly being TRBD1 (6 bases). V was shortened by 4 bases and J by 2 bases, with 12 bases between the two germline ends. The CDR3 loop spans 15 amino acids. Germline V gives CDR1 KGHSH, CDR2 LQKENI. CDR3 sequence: CASSLQGGGNQPQHF. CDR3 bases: TGTGCCAGCTCACTACAGGGTGGTGGCAATCAGCCCCAGCATTTT.

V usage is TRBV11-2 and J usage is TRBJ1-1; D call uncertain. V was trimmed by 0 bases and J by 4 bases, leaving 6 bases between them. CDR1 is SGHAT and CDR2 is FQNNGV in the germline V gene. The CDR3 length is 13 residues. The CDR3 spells CASSLERRTEAFF. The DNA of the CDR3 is TGTGCCAGCAGCTTAGAGCGGCGCACTGAAGCTTTCTTT.

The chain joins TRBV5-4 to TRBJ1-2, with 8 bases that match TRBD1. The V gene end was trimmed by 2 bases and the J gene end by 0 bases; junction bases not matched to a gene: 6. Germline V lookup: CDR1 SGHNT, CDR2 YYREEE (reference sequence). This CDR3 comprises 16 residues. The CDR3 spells CASSFRGTGTNYGYTF. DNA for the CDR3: TGTGCCAGCAGCTTTCGAGGGACAGGTACTAACTATGGCTACACCTTC.